The clone carrying this T cell receptor (beta chain) has just one count. Sequencing used immunoSEQ multiplex PCR; TCRdb keeps in-frame clones, though not all of them. Seen here are roughly 96,000 clones, around 90% observed once, and the top ten hold approximately 5.3%. The data stem from a study of identifying expanded T cells in peripheral blood. Germline values: CDR1 LGHNA, CDR2 YNFKEQ. This CDR3 region has 14 residues. The junction had 4 bases not matched to a gene; V was cut back by 0 bases and J by 10 bases. The chain combines TRBV4-2 with TRBJ1-1; the match to TRBD1 covers 11 bases. This receptor was taken from a person between 18 and 69 years old in good health. The sample was blood. CDR3 coding DNA: TGTGCCAGCAGCCAAGATAGGGGACAGGGGGGAGCTTTCTTT. Its translation is CASSQDRGQGGAFF.